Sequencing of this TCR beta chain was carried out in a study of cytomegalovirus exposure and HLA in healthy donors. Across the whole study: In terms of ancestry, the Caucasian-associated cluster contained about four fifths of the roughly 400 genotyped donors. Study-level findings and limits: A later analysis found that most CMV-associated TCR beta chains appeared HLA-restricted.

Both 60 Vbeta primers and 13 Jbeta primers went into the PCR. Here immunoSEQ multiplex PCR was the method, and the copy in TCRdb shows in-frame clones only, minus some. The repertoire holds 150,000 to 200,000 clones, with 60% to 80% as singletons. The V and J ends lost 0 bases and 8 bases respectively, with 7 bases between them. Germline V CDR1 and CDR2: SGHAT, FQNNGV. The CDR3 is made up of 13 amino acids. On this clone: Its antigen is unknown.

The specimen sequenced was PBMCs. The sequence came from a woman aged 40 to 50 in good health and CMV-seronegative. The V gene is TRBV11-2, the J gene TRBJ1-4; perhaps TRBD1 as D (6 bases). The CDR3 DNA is TGTGCCAGCAGCTTAGAAGACAGGGAAAAACTGTTTTTT. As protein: CASSLEDREKLFF.